One T cell receptor beta chain is described in this entry. These newly diagnosed stage II-IVA oral cavity squamous cell carcinoma patients had no prior systemic or radiation treatment. Six replicates per PBMC sample, mostly from approximately 0.45 ug of genomic DNA. Method: immunoSEQ multiplex PCR; TCRdb's copy keeps in-frame clones and lacks some. Among over 11,000 clones, roughly 70% were seen once, and the ten largest hold roughly 3%. This entry comes from a study of neoadjuvant anti-PD-1 for oral cavity cancer. Looking at the study overall: Around day 43, patients without progression received a fourth nivolumab dose before surgery.

The CDR3 runs 16 residues. V lost 4 bases to trimming and J lost 3 bases, with 19 bases between them. Germline V lookup: CDR1 SGHNT, CDR2 YYREEE (reference sequence). Here the sequenced sample was PBMCs, taken before nivolumab (anti-PD-1) treatment. The clonotype comes from a person between 40 and 85 years old with oral cavity squamous cell carcinoma. The genes are TRBV5-4 and TRBJ1-2; D call uncertain. The CDR3: CASSPPVGLLDYGYTF. The CDR3 DNA sequence: TGTGCCAGCAGCCCTCCGGTAGGGTTGTTGGACTATGGCTACACCTTC.